What follows describes a single T cell receptor beta chain. The data were produced by immunoSEQ multiplex PCR, yet TCRdb's version contains in-frame clones alone and is incomplete. This sample has 65,000 to 75,000 clones, with about 93% found just once. This sample was taken from a study of T cell changes during pregnancy in multiple sclerosis. The V and J ends lost 2 bases and 5 bases, in that order; junction bases with no gene match: 3. This CDR3 spans 14 amino acids. In germline, CDR1 is SGDLS, CDR2 YYNGEE. J is TRBJ2-1 and V is TRBV9; 8 positions agree with TRBD2. The sequence derives from a female donor in good health, enrolled as a control in a pregnancy study. Specimen: peripheral blood, collected in the third trimester of pregnancy. This CDR3 reads CASSVGLEDNEQFF. The CDR3 DNA sequence: TGTGCCAGCAGCGTGGGACTAGAAGACAATGAGCAGTTCTTC.